This entry lists 23 T cell receptor beta chains sequenced from one sample in a study of graft-versus-host responses after intestinal transplantation. The assay was immunoSEQ multiplex PCR, and TCRdb's table has in-frame clones only and misses some. The sample holds about 130,000 clones, 80% to 95% seen once. Their cognate antigens are unknown. The sample in question was unstimulated CD4+ T cells sorted from spleen or lymph node cells, obtained before intestinal transplant. The source of these receptors is a human donor who received an intestinal transplant.

CDR3 in DNA: TGTGCCAGCTCACCAATAGCGGGAGTAGTCGAGCAGTACTTC. Translation: CASSPIAGVVEQYF. The chain recombines TRBV18 with TRBJ2-7; 9 nucleotides agree with TRBD2. The junction had 5 bases not matched to a gene; V was cut back by 2 bases and J by 6 bases. Per germline, CDR1 KGHSH and CDR2 LQKENI. The CDR3 runs to 14 residues.

This clone was seen a single time. V usage is TRBV18 and J usage is TRBJ2-7; 7 bases fit TRBD1. Unmatched junction bases numbered 7, after V lost 4 bases and J lost 4 bases. Germline CDR1 and CDR2: KGHSH and LQKENI. The CDR3 sequence is 14 residues long. CDR3 amino acids: CASSLTGQLYEQYF. The CDR3 coding sequence is TGTGCCAGCTCACTTACGGGACAGCTTTACGAGCAGTACTTC.

This chain connects TRBV11-2 to TRBJ1-1, with 11 bases lining up with TRBD1. This CDR3 comprises 16 residues. Germline V gene lookup returns CDR1 SGHAT and CDR2 FQNNGV. The trim removed 2 bases at V and 1 base at J, leaving 3 bases unmatched. The CDR3 loop reads CASSLPGQGENTEAFF. The CDR3 DNA follows: TGTGCCAGCAGCTTACCGGGACAGGGGGAGAACACTGAAGCTTTCTTT.

The chain recombines TRBV6-1 with TRBJ1-1; D perhaps matches TRBD1 (6 bases). CDR3 length equals 14 residues. Trimming shortened V by 3 bases and J by 0 bases, and 8 bases separated the two germline ends. CDR1 and CDR2 from the germline V gene are MNHNS and SASEGT. The CDR3 nucleotides are TGTGCCAGCAGTGACAGGGGTGTGAACACTGAAGCTTTCTTT. This translates into CASSDRGVNTEAFF.

This chain connects TRBV7-3 to TRBJ1-2; D is perhaps TRBD1 (5 bases). The CDR3 runs to 14 residues. The germline CDR1 and CDR2 sequences are SGHTA and FQGTGA. V was trimmed by 5 bases and J by 4 bases, leaving 14 bases between them. CDR3 in amino acids: CASSAGVPGYGYTF. CDR3 sequence (DNA): TGTGCCAGCAGCGCGGGGGTTCCGGGCTATGGCTACACCTTC.

The table lists this clone with a count of one. Other DNA sequences within the sample encode an identical CDR3. This chain links TRBV9 with TRBJ1-2, with 8 bases fitting TRBD1. V lost 4 bases, J lost 2 bases, and 4 bases stayed unmatched. Germline V gives CDR1 SGDLS, CDR2 YYNGEE. This CDR3 region has 14 residues. CDR3 protein: CASSPRTGNYGYTF. The CDR3 bases are TGTGCCAGCAGCCCCCGGACAGGGAACTATGGCTACACCTTC. Filled out from reference TRBV9 and TRBJ1-2, the complete variable domain reads DSGVTQTPKHLITATGQRVTLRCSPRSGDLSVYWYQQSLDQGLQFLIQYYNGEERAKGNILERFSAQQFPDLHSELNLSSLELGDSALYFCASSPRTGNYGYTFGSGTRLTVV.

The rearrangement joins TRBV6-1 to TRBJ2-5, with 9 bases aligning to TRBD2. CDR1 is MNHNS and CDR2 is SASEGT in the germline V gene. The CDR3 consists of 15 residues. The V gene end was trimmed by 6 bases and the J gene end by 5 bases; junction bases not matched to a gene: 10. The CDR3 is CASSRTGLASETQYF. CDR3 DNA: TGTGCCAGCAGCCGCACGGGACTAGCCTCTGAGACCCAGTACTTC.

The rearrangement uses TRBV6-1 and TRBJ1-5, with 8 positions matching TRBD1. Germline V gene sequence: CDR1 MNHNS, CDR2 SASEGT. V lost 1 base to trimming and J lost 6 bases; unmatched junction nucleotides: 11. The CDR3 extends over 17 amino acids. Written as DNA, the CDR3 is TGTGCCAGCAGTGAAGTCGTCGCAGGGGGCGCCGCTCAGCCCCAGCATTTT. Its translation is CASSEVVAGGAAQPQHF.

The V and J genes are TRBV28 and TRBJ2-7, with TRBD1 as a possible D gene (6 bases). Looked up from germline, CDR1 is MDHEN and CDR2 is SYDVKM. The CDR3 has 16 amino acids. The V gene lost 4 bases and the J gene lost 2 bases, with 18 bases spanning the gap. This CDR3 is CASSYGSTGSTYEQYF. The CDR3 DNA reads as TGTGCCAGCAGTTACGGATCTACAGGGTCAACCTACGAGCAGTACTTC.

V usage is TRBV11-2 and J usage is TRBJ1-3; 11 nucleotides agree with TRBD1. This CDR3 contains 15 residues. The V gene's germline CDR1 is SGHAT and CDR2 FQNNGV. The trim removed 5 bases at V and 5 bases at J, leaving 5 bases unmatched. CDR3 loop: CASSLGQGARNTIYF. The CDR3 DNA reads TGTGCCAGCAGCCTTGGACAGGGGGCGCGAAACACCATATATTTT.

This clone has only one observation. The rearrangement links TRBV5-4 to TRBJ2-7; maybe TRBD1 (6 bases). The V and J ends lost 2 bases and 7 bases respectively, with 13 bases between them. CDR1 and CDR2 (germline): SGHNT, YYREEE (reference sequence). There are 13 residues in the CDR3. CDR3 loop: CASSFTGYREQYF. The CDR3, as DNA: TGTGCCAGCAGCTTTACAGGGTATAGGGAGCAGTACTTC.

The chain combines TRBV5-1 with TRBJ1-6; D gene ambiguous. The germline CDR1 and CDR2 sequences are SGHRS and YFSETQ. Trimming pared 3 bases from V and 0 bases from J, leaving 10 bases between. This CDR3 has 16 residues. The DNA for the CDR3 is TGCGCCAGCAGCTCCACAGATGTCTCCTATAATTCACCCCTCCACTTT. It codes for CASSSTDVSYNSPLHF. Full variable domain (rest looked up from reference TRBV5-1 and TRBJ1-6): KAGVTQTPRYLIKTRGQQVTLSCSPISGHRSVSWYQQTPGQGLQFLFEYFSETQRNKGNFPGRFSGRQFSNSRSEMNVSTLELGDSALYLCASSSTDVSYNSPLHFGNGTRLTVT.

This chain uses TRBV30 with TRBJ2-7; possible D gene TRBD1, 6 bases. This CDR3 comprises 13 residues. V was pared by 1 base and J by 2 bases, with 9 bases between. CDR1 and CDR2 from the germline V gene are GTSNPN and SVGIG (reference sequence). CDR3 loop: CAWSDQGPYEQYF. The CDR3 DNA reads as TGTGCCTGGAGTGATCAGGGGCCCTACGAGCAGTACTTC.

The count of this clone is one. The chain uses TRBV29-1 and TRBJ1-1; D is unresolved. Germline CDR1 and CDR2: SQVTM and ANQGSEA. V was clipped by 6 bases and J by 3 bases, with 20 bases between them. The CDR3 loop spans 15 amino acids. CDR3 sequence (DNA): TGCAGCGTCGATACTGGCCCAACCCACGACACTGAAGCTTTCTTT. As protein: CSVDTGPTHDTEAFF.

The chain links TRBV28 to TRBJ2-7, with TRBD2 matching 11 bases. J was trimmed by 2 bases and V by 6 bases; bases with no gene match: 0. The CDR3 consists of 13 residues. CDR1 MDHEN and CDR2 SYDVKM come from the germline V gene. The CDR3 spells CASRLAGAYEQYF. In nucleotides, the CDR3 is TGTGCCAGCAGACTAGCGGGGGCCTACGAGCAGTACTTC. Combining the CDR3 with reference TRBV28 and TRBJ2-7 gives the whole variable domain DVKVTQSSRYLVKRTGEKVFLECVQDMDHENMFWYRQDPGLGLRLIYFSYDVKMKEKGDIPEGYSVSREKKERFSLILESASTNQTSMYLCASRLAGAYEQYFGPGTRLTVT.

The genes are TRBV5-6 and TRBJ2-4, with D possibly being TRBD2 (6 bases). CDR1 and CDR2 from the germline V gene are SGHDT and YYEEEE. The germline V and J ends were trimmed by 4 bases and 7 bases, with 12 bases remaining between them. The CDR3 covers 13 residues. The CDR3 DNA reads as TGTGCCAGCAGCCCGGGGACTGGGAACATTCAGTACTTC. This codes for CASSPGTGNIQYF.

The CDR3 here is CATSRQGLAGTGELFF. The CDR3 coding sequence is TGTGCCACCAGCAGACAAGGACTAGCGGGCACCGGGGAGCTGTTTTTT. The chain couples TRBV15 to TRBJ2-2, with 11 bases identical to TRBD2. Trimming removed 2 bases from V and 4 bases from J; junction bases left unmatched: 3. The length of the CDR3 is 16 residues. The germline gives CDR1 LNHNV, CDR2 YYDKDF (reference sequence).

V and J are TRBV19 and TRBJ1-2, with D maybe TRBD1 (5 bases). Deletions cut 3 bases from V and 2 bases from J, with 7 bases between. Germline CDR1 and CDR2: LNHDA and SQIVND (reference sequence). CDR3 length: 13 amino acids. Here the CDR3 DNA reads TGTGCCAGTAGTATGGGGCAAAACTATGGCTACACCTTC. Translated, it gives CASSMGQNYGYTF.

J is TRBJ2-5 and V is TRBV7-2; a possible D gene is TRBD2 (5 bases). V shed 5 bases and J shed 5 bases, with 12 bases lying between them. CDR3 size: 13 residues. Germline CDR1 is SGHTA and CDR2 is FQGNSA. The CDR3 sequence is CASSPVGGETQYF. The CDR3 DNA reads as TGTGCCAGCAGCCCAGTGGGCGGGGAGACCCAGTACTTC.

This chain uses TRBV6-5 with TRBJ1-2; D is unresolved. Germline V gene lookup returns CDR1 MNHEY and CDR2 SVGAGI. The CDR3 extends over 14 amino acids. V was trimmed by 6 bases and J by 6 bases, leaving 17 bases between them. The CDR3 loop reads CASRYTRGRDGYTF. DNA of the CDR3: TGTGCCAGCAGATATACACGAGGCAGAGATGGCTACACCTTC.

The genes are TRBV30 and TRBJ2-5, with D unclear. This CDR3 spans 11 amino acids. In germline, CDR1 is GTSNPN, CDR2 SVGIG (reference sequence). V lost 3 bases and J lost 5, with 7 bases in between. CDR3 nucleotides: TGTGCCTGGAGGGACGTGGAGACCCAGTACTTC. This codes for CAWRDVETQYF.

The J gene is TRBJ2-7, the V gene TRBV19; unclear D gene. V gave up 5 bases and J gave up 4 bases, with 9 bases separating them. Germline CDR1 is LNHDA and CDR2 is SQIVND (reference sequence). The CDR3 is 12 amino acids. The DNA for the CDR3 is TGTGCCAGTAGTCCCGGAGCTTACGAGCAGTACTTC. As protein: CASSPGAYEQYF.

This clone was recorded only once. V and J are TRBV30 and TRBJ2-5; a possible D gene is TRBD2 (6 bases). Germline values: CDR1 GTSNPN, CDR2 SVGIG (reference sequence). The germline V and J ends were trimmed by 5 bases and 7 bases, with 11 bases remaining between them. The CDR3 runs to 11 residues. The CDR3 region is CAWESGGTQYF. CDR3 DNA: TGTGCCTGGGAATCCGGGGGGACCCAGTACTTC. The whole variable domain, filled in from reference TRBV30 and TRBJ2-5, reads SQTIHQWPATLVQPVGSPLSLECTVEGTSNPNLYWYRQAAGRGLQLLFYSVGIGQISSEVPQNLSASRPQDRQFILSSKKLLLSDSGFYLCAWESGGTQYFGPGTRLLVL.